Listed here are 20 T cell receptor beta chains from one sample, sequenced in a study of cytomegalovirus exposure and HLA in healthy donors. The primer mix had 60 Vbeta and 13 Jbeta primers. Data came from immunoSEQ multiplex PCR; TCRdb stores just in-frame clones and leaves some out. The sample holds roughly 100,000 clones; 75% to 80% are singletons and the top ten take approximately 6.3%. Sequenced: PBMCs. These TCRs come from a man aged 55 to 70 in good health and CMV-seropositive.

The V and J genes are TRBV7-2 and TRBJ1-1, with D possibly matching TRBD1 (6 bases). The CDR3 consists of 20 residues. Trimming removed 0 bases from V and 3 bases from J, with 26 bases in between. The germline V gene encodes CDR1 SGHTA and CDR2 FQGNSA. CDR3: CASSLAPRGGFSGTDTEAFF. For the CDR3, the DNA is TGTGCCAGCAGCTTAGCCCCCAGGGGCGGGTTCTCGGGAACGGACACTGAAGCTTTCTTT.

Only one count was recorded for this clone. The rearrangement links TRBV4-3 to TRBJ2-5, with a weak D call TRBD1 (6 bases). The DNA end lines up better with TRBJ2-7; the J call may be wrong. Germline assignment: CDR1 LGHNA and CDR2 YSLEER. The CDR3 has 14 amino acids. CDR3 nucleotide sequence: TGCGCCAGCAGCCAGGAACAGGGAATCTACGAGCAGTACTTC. Its translation: CASSQEQGIYEQYF.

The chain recombines TRBV2 with TRBJ2-5; 12 positions match TRBD1. J was trimmed by 5 bases and V by 6 bases; bases with no gene match: 4. The germline CDR1 and CDR2 sequences are SNHLY and FYNNEI. The CDR3 loop spans 14 amino acids. The CDR3 region is CASRGDRGRETQYF. In DNA form, the CDR3 reads TGTGCCAGCAGGGGGGACAGGGGGCGTGAGACCCAGTACTTC.

This clone has only a few counts. V gene TRBV5-1 combines with J gene TRBJ2-2; D is undetermined. The CDR3 runs to 15 residues. Germline V gene data show CDR1 as SGHRS and CDR2 as YFSETQ. The ends were cut back, 1 base at V and 0 bases at J, with 7 bases in the middle. CDR3 sequence: CASSLLNSNTGELFF. CDR3 bases: TGCGCCAGCAGCTTGTTGAACTCGAACACCGGGGAGCTGTTTTTT.

This chain uses TRBV2 with TRBJ2-7; 9 nucleotides align to TRBD1. The CDR3 runs 14 residues. V shed 5 bases and J 3 bases; nucleotides not matched to a gene: 5. Germline CDR1 SNHLY, CDR2 FYNNEI. As DNA, the CDR3 is TGTGCCAGCAGTCCCGGGACAGGGATCTACGAGCAGTACTTC. Translating it yields CASSPGTGIYEQYF.

This clone showed up just once. The rearrangement joins TRBV28 to TRBJ1-2; D unclear. Germline V gives CDR1 MDHEN, CDR2 SYDVKM. The germline V and J ends were trimmed by 6 bases and 4 bases, with 6 bases remaining between them. This CDR3 has 11 amino acids. In DNA, the CDR3 is TGTGCCAGCAGCTACCCCTATGGCTACACCTTC. Amino acid sequence: CASSYPYGYTF.

The V call is TRBV5-4, the J call TRBJ2-5; tentatively, D is TRBD1 (5 bases). Germline V lookup: CDR1 SGHNT, CDR2 YYREEE (reference sequence). V lost 2 bases and J lost 3, with 8 bases in between. The CDR3 totals 13 residues. The CDR3 bases are TGTGCCAGCAGCTTTGACAGAGAAGAGACCCAGTACTTC. It encodes CASSFDREETQYF.

This sequence joins TRBV5-1 and TRBJ2-5; D is unresolved. V lost 1 base and J lost 2, with 6 bases in between. The CDR3 totals 13 residues. Per germline, CDR1 SGHRS and CDR2 YFSETQ. CDR3 loop: CASSLQEQETQYF. As DNA, the CDR3 is TGCGCCAGCAGCTTGCAGGAACAAGAGACCCAGTACTTC.

The table lists this clone with many counts. The chain employs TRBV6-4 and TRBJ2-3, with 11 bases lining up with TRBD2. This CDR3 spans 17 amino acids. V lost 0 bases, J lost 3 bases, and 5 bases stayed unmatched. Germline V lookup: CDR1 MRHNA, CDR2 SNTAGT. In DNA form, the CDR3 reads TGTGCCAGCAGTGACTCGACTAGCGGGGAAGGGACAGATACGCAGTATTTT. Translating it yields CASSDSTSGEGTDTQYF.

This clone was counted at least ten times. The V call is TRBV2, the J call TRBJ1-1; D call uncertain. In germline, CDR1 is SNHLY, CDR2 FYNNEI. The CDR3 totals 14 residues. V lost 4 bases to trimming and J lost 5 bases, with 14 bases between them. CDR3 amino acids: CASSGLEGGTEAFF. The CDR3 DNA sequence: TGTGCCAGCAGTGGACTCGAGGGTGGGACTGAAGCTTTCTTT.

The V and J genes are TRBV9 and TRBJ1-2; weak D call: TRBD1 (6 bases). CDR1 and CDR2 from the germline V gene are SGDLS and YYNGEE. V lost 4 bases to trimming and J lost 3 bases, with 13 bases between them. This CDR3 has 14 residues. The DNA for the CDR3 is TGTGCCAGCAGCAGGGGGTGGGGCGACTATGGCTACACCTTC. Encoded protein: CASSRGWGDYGYTF. Together with reference TRBV9 and TRBJ1-2, the CDR3 gives the full variable domain: DSGVTQTPKHLITATGQRVTLRCSPRSGDLSVYWYQQSLDQGLQFLIQYYNGEERAKGNILERFSAQQFPDLHSELNLSSLELGDSALYFCASSRGWGDYGYTFGSGTRLTVV.

The chain is built from TRBV6-6 and TRBJ1-3; no reliable D call. Germline CDR1 MNHNY, CDR2 SVGAGI (reference sequence). The V end was cut by 3 bases, the J end by 5 bases, with 5 bases between. The CDR3 runs to 12 residues. The CDR3 protein is CASSYGRNTIYF. The CDR3 DNA reads TGTGCCAGCAGTTATGGCAGAAACACCATATATTTT.

This clone was picked up a small number of times. The rearrangement uses TRBV6-1 and TRBJ2-3; a possible D gene is TRBD2 (5 bases). CDR1 is MNHNS and CDR2 is SASEGT in the germline V gene. This CDR3 spans 12 amino acids. Trimming stripped 9 bases from V and 6 bases from J, with 13 bases between. The CDR3 spells CASVSGSDTQYF. CDR3 sequence (DNA): TGTGCCAGTGTTTCGGGGTCTGATACGCAGTATTTT.

The chain employs TRBV25-1 and TRBJ2-5; D gene ambiguous. V was trimmed by 3 bases and J by 2 bases, leaving 10 bases between them. The CDR3 covers 14 residues. Germline lookup yields CDR1 MGHDK and CDR2 SYGVNS. The CDR3 loop reads CASSDFLLQETQYF. The DNA of the CDR3 is TGTGCCAGCAGTGACTTCCTACTTCAAGAGACCCAGTACTTC.

J is TRBJ2-7 and V is TRBV12-5; weak D call: TRBD1 (5 bases). Germline CDR1 reads LGHNT; CDR2 reads FRNRAP. V lost 5 bases to trimming and J lost 2 bases, with 13 bases between them. CDR3 size: 14 residues. CDR3 sequence: CASGQGLSTYEQYF. CDR3 DNA: TGTGCTAGTGGTCAGGGTTTGTCAACCTACGAGCAGTACTTC.

A few counts support this clone. V and J are TRBV4-1 and TRBJ1-5; tentative D call: TRBD1 (6 bases). Trimming shortened V by 0 bases and J by 2 bases, and 11 bases separated the two germline ends. Germline lookup yields CDR1 MGHRA and CDR2 YSYEKL. This CDR3 has 16 residues. CDR3 sequence: CASSQEATGRNQPQHF. The CDR3 DNA reads as TGCGCCAGCAGCCAAGAAGCCACAGGGCGCAATCAGCCCCAGCATTTT.

This clone has just one count. The gene calls are TRBV9 and TRBJ2-3; no clear D gene. The CDR3 runs to 12 residues. Germline V lookup: CDR1 SGDLS, CDR2 YYNGEE. Trimming removed 7 bases at V and 0 bases at J, with 6 bases between. In nucleotides, the CDR3 is TGTGCCAGCTCTAGGAGCACAGATACGCAGTATTTT. This gives the protein CASSRSTDTQYF.

This clone came up many times. The chain carries TRBV4-3 and TRBJ2-2; D gene ambiguous. From germline, CDR1 is LGHNA and CDR2 YSLEER. The CDR3 runs 13 residues. The V gene lost 0 bases and the J gene lost 7 bases, with 6 bases spanning the gap. Here the CDR3 reads CASSQDLGGELFF. The CDR3 nucleotides are TGCGCCAGCAGCCAAGATCTAGGCGGGGAGCTGTTTTTT.

The chain couples TRBV19 to TRBJ1-2, with a possible D match to TRBD1 (5 bases). V gave up 6 bases and J gave up 2 bases, with 22 bases separating them. CDR1 is LNHDA, CDR2 SQIVND, per germline (reference sequence). The CDR3 has 17 residues. For the CDR3, the DNA is TGTGCCAGTAGCCACAACGCAGGGTTGGGCGACAACTATGGCTACACCTTC. It translates to CASSHNAGLGDNYGYTF.

CDR3 in DNA: TGTGCCAGCAGCTCTCGACACGGTGAAGCTTTCTTT. Translated, it gives CASSSRHGEAFF. The J gene is TRBJ1-1, the V gene TRBV7-3; D not resolved. Germline V lookup: CDR1 SGHTA, CDR2 FQGTGA. V dropped 4 bases and J dropped 7 bases, with 10 bases sitting between them. The CDR3 loop spans 12 amino acids.